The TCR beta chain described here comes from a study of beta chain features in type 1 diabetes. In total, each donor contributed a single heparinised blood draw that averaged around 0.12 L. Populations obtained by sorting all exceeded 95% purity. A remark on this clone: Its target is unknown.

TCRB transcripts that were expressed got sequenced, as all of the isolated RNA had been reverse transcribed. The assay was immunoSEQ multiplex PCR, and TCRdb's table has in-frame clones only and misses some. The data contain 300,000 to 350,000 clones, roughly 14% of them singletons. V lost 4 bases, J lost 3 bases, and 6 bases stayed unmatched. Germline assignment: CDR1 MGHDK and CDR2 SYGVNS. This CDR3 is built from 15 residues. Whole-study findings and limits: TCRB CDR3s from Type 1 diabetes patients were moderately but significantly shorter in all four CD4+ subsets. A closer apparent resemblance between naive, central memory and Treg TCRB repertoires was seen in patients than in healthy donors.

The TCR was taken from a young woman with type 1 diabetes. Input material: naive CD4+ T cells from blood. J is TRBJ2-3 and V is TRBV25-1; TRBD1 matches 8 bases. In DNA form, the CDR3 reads TGTGCCAGCAGTGCAGGGACAGGACTTACAGATACGCAGTATTTT. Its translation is CASSAGTGLTDTQYF.